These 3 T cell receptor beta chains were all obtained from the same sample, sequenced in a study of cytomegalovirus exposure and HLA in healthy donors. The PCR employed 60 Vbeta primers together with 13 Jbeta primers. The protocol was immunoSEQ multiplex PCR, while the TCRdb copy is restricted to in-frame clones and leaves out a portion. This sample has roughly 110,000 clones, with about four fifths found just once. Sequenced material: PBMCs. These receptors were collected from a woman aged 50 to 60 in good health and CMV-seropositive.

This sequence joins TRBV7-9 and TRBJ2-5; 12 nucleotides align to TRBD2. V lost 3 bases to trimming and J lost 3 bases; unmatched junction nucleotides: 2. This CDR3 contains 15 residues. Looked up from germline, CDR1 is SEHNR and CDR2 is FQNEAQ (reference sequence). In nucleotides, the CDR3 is TGTGCCAGCAGCTTTCTAGCGGGGGGGGAAGAGACCCAGTACTTC. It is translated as CASSFLAGGEETQYF.

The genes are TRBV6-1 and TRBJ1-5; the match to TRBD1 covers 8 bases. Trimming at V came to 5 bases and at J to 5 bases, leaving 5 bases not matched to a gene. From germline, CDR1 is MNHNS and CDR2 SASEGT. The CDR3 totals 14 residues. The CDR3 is CASSLTGGDQPQHF. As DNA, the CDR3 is TGTGCCAGCAGTCTAACAGGGGGGGATCAGCCCCAGCATTTT.

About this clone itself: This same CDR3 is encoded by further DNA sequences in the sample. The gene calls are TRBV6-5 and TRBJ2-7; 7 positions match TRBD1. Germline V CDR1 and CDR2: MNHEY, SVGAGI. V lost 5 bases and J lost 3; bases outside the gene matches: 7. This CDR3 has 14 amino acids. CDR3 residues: CASSPGTAGYEQYF. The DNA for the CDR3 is TGTGCCAGCAGTCCCGGGACAGCCGGCTACGAGCAGTACTTC.